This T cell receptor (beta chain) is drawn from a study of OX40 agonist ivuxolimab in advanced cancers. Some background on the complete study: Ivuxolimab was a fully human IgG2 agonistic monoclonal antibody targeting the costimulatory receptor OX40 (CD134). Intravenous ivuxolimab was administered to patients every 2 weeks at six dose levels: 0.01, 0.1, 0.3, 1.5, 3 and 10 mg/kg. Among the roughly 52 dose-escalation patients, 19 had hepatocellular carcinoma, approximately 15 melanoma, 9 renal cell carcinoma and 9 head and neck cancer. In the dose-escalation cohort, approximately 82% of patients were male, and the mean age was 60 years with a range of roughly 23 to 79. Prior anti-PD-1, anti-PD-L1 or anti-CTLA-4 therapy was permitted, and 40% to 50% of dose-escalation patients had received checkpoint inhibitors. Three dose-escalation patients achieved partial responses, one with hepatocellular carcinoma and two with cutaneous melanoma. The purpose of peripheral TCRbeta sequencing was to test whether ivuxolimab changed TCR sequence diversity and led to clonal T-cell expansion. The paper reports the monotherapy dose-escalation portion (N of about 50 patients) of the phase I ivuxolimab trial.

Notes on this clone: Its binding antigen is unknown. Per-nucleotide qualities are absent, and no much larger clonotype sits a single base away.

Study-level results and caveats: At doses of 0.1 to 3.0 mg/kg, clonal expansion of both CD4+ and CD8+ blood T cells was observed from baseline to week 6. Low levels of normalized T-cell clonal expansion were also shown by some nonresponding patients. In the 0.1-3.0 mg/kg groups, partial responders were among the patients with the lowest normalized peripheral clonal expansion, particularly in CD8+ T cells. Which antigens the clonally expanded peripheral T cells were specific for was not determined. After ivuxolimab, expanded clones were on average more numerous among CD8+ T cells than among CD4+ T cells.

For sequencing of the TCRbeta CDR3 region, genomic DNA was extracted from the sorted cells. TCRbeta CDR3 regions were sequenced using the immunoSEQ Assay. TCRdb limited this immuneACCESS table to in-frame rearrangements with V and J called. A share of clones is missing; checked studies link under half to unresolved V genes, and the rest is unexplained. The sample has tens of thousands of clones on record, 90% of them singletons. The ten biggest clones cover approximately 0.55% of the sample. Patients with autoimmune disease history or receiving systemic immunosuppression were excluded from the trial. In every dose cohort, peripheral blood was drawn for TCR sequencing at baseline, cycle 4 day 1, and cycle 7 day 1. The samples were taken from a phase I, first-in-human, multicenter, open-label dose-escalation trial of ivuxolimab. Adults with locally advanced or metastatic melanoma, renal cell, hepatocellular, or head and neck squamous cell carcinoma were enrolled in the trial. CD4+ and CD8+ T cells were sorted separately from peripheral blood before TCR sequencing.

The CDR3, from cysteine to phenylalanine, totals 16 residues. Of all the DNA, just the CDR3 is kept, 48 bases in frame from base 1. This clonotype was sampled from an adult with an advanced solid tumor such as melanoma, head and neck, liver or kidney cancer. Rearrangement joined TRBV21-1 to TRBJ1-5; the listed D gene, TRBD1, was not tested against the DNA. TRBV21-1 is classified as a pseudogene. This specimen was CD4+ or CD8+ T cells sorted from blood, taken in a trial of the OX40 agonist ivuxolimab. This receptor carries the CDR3 CASSPPDRGGNQPQHF. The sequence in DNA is TGTGCCAGCAGCCCTCCGGACAGGGGAGGCAATCAGCCCCAGCATTTT.